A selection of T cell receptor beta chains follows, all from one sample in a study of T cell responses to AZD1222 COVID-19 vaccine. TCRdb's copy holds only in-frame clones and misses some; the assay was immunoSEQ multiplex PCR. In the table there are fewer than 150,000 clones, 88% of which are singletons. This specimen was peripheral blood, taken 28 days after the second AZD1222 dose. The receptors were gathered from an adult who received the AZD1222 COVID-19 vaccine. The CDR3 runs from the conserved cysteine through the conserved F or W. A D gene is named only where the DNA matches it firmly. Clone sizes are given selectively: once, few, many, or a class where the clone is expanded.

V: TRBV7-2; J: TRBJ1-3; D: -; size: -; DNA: TGTGCCAGCAGCTTGGACGAGAGCTCTGGAAACACCATATATTTT; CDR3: CASSLDESSGNTIYF
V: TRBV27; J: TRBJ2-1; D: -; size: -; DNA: TGTGCCAGCAGTTTCGGGCCGCGTGAGCAGTTCTTC; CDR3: CASSFGPREQFF
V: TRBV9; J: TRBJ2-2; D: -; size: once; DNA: TGTGCCAGCAGCGTAGGTGGGGCCCACACCGGGGAGCTGTTTTTT; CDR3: CASSVGGAHTGELFF
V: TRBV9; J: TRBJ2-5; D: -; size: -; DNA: TGTGCCAGCAGCGTAGTGGGGGCCGGCGAGACCCAGTACTTC; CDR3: CASSVVGAGETQYF
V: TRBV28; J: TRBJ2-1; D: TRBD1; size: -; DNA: TGTGCCAGCAGTCCCGGACAGGGCCGCGGGCAGTTCTTC; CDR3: CASSPGQGRGQFF
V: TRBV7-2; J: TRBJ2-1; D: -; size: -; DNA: TGTGCCAGCAGCTTGTTAGGCGGGGTCTACAATGAGCAGTTCTTC; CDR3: CASSLLGGVYNEQFF
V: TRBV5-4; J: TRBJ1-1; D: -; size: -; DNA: TGTGCCAGCAGCTTTCAAATGACGGAAGAAGCTTTCTTT; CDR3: CASSFQMTEEAFF
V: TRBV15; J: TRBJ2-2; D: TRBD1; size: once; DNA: TGTGCCACCAGCAACAGGGGATCTGGGGAGCTGTTTTTT; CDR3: CATSNRGSGELFF
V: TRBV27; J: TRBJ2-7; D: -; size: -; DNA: TGTGCCAGCAGTCCCCTCAGGATAACCTCCTACGAGCAGTACTTC; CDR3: CASSPLRITSYEQYF
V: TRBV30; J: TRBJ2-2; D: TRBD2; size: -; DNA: TGTGCCTGGAGTTTCCGACTAGCGGGCACCGGGGAGCTGTTTTTT; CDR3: CAWSFRLAGTGELFF
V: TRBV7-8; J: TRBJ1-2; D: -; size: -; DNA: TGTGCCAGCAGCCCTCTGGATGGCTACACCTTC; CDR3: CASSPLDGYTF